This entry describes one TCR beta chain. Sample time point: baseline, week 1 (first vaccination visit). Treatment of the sample: pre-vaccination baseline after standard-of-care therapy. V lost 4 bases, J lost 0 bases, and 9 bases lay in between. The CDR3 runs 14 residues. The germline V gene has CDR1 SGDLS and CDR2 YYNGEE. These data are taken from a study of a mutant IDH1 vaccine in newly diagnosed glioma. TCRdb keeps only in-frame clones here, not all; method: immunoSEQ multiplex PCR. Of around 37,000 clones in the sample, 78% were seen once. V gene TRBV9 combines with J gene TRBJ2-3; D call uncertain. The clonotype originates from a middle-aged man with glioma. Some clones in this sample may be carry-over from other donors' samples. The starting material was PBMCs, obtained from a glioma patient treated with radiotherapy, temozolomide or both. The CDR3: CASSIDLSTDTQYF. In DNA form, the CDR3 reads TGTGCCAGCAGCATAGACCTGAGCACAGATACGCAGTATTTT.